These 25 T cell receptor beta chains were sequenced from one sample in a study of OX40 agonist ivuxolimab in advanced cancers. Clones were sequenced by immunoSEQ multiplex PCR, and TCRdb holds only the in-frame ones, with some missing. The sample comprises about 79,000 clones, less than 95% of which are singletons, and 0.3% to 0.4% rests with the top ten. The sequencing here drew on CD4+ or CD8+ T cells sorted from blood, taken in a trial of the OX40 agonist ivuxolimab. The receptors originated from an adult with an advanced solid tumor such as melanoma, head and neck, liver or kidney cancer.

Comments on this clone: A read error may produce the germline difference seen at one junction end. CDR3 in amino acids: CASNIGPGLAGGYNEQFF. CDR3 coding DNA: TGTGCCAGTAATATAGGGCCCGGACTAGCGGGGGGGTACAATGAGCAGTTCTTC. This chain links TRBV19 with TRBJ2-1, with TRBD2 matching over 15 bases. This CDR3 is 18 amino acids long. Germline V gives CDR1 LNHDA, CDR2 SQIVND (reference sequence).

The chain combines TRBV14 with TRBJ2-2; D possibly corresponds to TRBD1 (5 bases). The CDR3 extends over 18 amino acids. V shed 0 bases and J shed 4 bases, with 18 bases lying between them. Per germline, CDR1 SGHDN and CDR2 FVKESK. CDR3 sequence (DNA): TGTGCCAGCAGCCAAGATTCGTGGGGCAGGGCTAGCACCGGGGAGCTGTTTTTT. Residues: CASSQDSWGRASTGELFF.

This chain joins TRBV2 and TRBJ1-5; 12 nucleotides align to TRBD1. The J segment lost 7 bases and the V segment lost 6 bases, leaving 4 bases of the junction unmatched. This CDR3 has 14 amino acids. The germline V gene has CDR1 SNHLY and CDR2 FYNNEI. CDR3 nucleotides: TGTGCCAGCAGGGGACAGGGGGCAATACAGCCCCAGCATTTT. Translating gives CASRGQGAIQPQHF.

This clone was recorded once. DNA for the CDR3: TGTGCCAGCAGCCAGGGACAGGAGGTGCTATTGAAGCCCCAGCATTTT. Protein sequence: CASSQGQEVLLKPQHF. The chain joins TRBV5-5 to TRBJ1-5, with TRBD1 matching over 8 bases. The germline gives CDR1 SGHKS, CDR2 YYEKEE (reference sequence). The CDR3 is 16 amino acids. With V trimmed by 4 bases and J by 8 bases, 14 bases remained unmatched.

CDR3 sequence (DNA): TGTGCCAGCAGCTTGGCAGGGGTTAAGGAAAAACTGTTTTTT. Amino acid sequence: CASSLAGVKEKLFF. This chain links TRBV5-6 with TRBJ1-4; tentative D call: TRBD1 (6 bases). Between the trimmed V and J ends, which lost 0 bases and 8 bases, there was a span of 11 bases. The CDR3 contains 14 residues. In germline, CDR1 is SGHDT, CDR2 YYEEEE.

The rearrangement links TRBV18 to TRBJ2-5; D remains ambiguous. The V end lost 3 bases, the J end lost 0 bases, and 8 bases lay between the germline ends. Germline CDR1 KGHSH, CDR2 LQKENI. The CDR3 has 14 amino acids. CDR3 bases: TGTGCCAGCTCACCGTCGACCGACCAAGAGACCCAGTACTTC. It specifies CASSPSTDQETQYF.

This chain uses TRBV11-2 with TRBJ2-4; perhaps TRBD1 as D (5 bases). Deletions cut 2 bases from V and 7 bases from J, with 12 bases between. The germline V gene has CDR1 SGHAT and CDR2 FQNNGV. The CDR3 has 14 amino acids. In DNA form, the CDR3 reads TGTGCCAGCAGCTTAAGCCAGGGATCGAACATTCAGTACTTC. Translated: CASSLSQGSNIQYF.

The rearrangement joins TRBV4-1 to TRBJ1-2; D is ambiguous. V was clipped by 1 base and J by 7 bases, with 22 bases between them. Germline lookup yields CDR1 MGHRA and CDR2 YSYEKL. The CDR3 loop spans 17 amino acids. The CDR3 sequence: CASSQAETSGIYGGYTF. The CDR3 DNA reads TGCGCCAGCAGCCAAGCAGAGACCAGCGGGATCTATGGTGGCTACACCTTC.

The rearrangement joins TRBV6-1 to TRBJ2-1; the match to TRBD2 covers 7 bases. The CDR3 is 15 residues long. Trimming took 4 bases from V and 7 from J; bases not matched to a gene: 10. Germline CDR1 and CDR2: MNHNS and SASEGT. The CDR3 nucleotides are TGTGCCAGCAGTGGCCAGGGACTACCCGGGAATGAGCAGTTCTTC. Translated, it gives CASSGQGLPGNEQFF.

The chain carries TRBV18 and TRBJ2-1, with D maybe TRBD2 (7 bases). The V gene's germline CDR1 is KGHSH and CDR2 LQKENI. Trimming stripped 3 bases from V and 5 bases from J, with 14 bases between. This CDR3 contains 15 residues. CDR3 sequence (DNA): TGTGCCAGCTCACCGGGGGCAGGGAGGGACAATGAGCAGTTCTTC. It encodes CASSPGAGRDNEQFF.

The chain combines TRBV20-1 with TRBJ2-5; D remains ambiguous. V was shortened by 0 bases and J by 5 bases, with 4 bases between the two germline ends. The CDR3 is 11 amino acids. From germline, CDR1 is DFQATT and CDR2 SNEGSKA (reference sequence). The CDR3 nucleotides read TGCAGTGCTAGAGATCTGGAGACCCAGTACTTC. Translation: CSARDLETQYF.

CDR3 coding DNA: TGTGCCAGCTCACTGGCCCCGGATGGAAACACCATATATTTT. Protein sequence: CASSLAPDGNTIYF. The genes are TRBV18 and TRBJ1-3; D unclear. Germline values: CDR1 KGHSH, CDR2 LQKENI. Between the trimmed V and J ends, which lost 4 bases and 3 bases, there was a span of 10 bases. CDR3 size: 14 residues.

The CDR3 DNA is TGTGCCAGCAGTTTATCCCCGGGGGGGACTAATGAAAAACTGTTTTTT. The encoded protein is CASSLSPGGTNEKLFF. The V and J genes are TRBV28 and TRBJ1-4, with a tentative D call TRBD1 (5 bases). This CDR3 region has 16 residues. Germline CDR1 is MDHEN and CDR2 is SYDVKM. V was pared by 1 base and J by 2 bases, with 11 bases between. Full variable domain (rest looked up from reference TRBV28 and TRBJ1-4): DVKVTQSSRYLVKRTGEKVFLECVQDMDHENMFWYRQDPGLGLRLIYFSYDVKMKEKGDIPEGYSVSREKKERFSLILESASTNQTSMYLCASSLSPGGTNEKLFFGSGTQLSVL.

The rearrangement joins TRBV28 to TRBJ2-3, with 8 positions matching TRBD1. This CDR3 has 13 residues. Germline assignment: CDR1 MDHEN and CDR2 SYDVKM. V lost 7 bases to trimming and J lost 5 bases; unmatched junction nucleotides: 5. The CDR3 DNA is TGTGCCAGCAAAACAGGGGGTCTAGATACGCAGTATTTT. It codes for CASKTGGLDTQYF.

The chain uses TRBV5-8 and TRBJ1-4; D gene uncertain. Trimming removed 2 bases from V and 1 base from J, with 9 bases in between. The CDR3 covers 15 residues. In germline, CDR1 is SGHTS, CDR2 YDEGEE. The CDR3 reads CASSFRVETNEKLFF. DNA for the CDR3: TGTGCCAGCAGCTTCCGGGTTGAAACTAATGAAAAACTGTTTTTT.

This chain's CDR3 is CASSVGTSDSPLHF. The CDR3 DNA reads TGTGCCAGCAGCGTCGGGACAAGTGATTCACCCCTCCACTTT. V is TRBV9 and J is TRBJ1-6, with D possibly TRBD1 on 6 matching bases. Trimming pared 2 bases from V and 8 bases from J, leaving 11 bases between. The V gene's germline CDR1 is SGDLS and CDR2 YYNGEE. This CDR3 region has 14 residues.

The CDR3 protein is CAWVLNYGYTF. The DNA for the CDR3 is TGTGCCTGGGTTCTTAACTATGGCTACACCTTC. The chain is built from TRBV30 and TRBJ1-2; D not resolved. The CDR3 runs 11 residues. V lost 5 bases, J lost 1 base, and 5 bases lay in between. The germline V gene encodes CDR1 GTSNPN and CDR2 SVGIG (reference sequence).

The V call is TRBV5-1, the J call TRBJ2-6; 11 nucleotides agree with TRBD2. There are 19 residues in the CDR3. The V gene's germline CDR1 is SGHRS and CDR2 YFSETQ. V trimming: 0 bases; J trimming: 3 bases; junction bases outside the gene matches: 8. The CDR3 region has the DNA TGCGCCAGCAGCTTGGACGCCCTAGCGGGGGGAGGTGGGGCCAACGTCCTGACTTTC. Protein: CASSLDALAGGGGANVLTF. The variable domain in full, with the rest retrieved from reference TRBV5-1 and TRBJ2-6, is KAGVTQTPRYLIKTRGQQVTLSCSPISGHRSVSWYQQTPGQGLQFLFEYFSETQRNKGNFPGRFSGRQFSNSRSEMNVSTLELGDSALYLCASSLDALAGGGGANVLTFGAGSRLTVL.

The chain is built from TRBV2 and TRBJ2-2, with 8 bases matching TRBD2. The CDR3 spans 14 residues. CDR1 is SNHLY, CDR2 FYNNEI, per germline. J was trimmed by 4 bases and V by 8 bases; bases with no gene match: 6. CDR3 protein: CASSAAGATGELFF. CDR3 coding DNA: TGTGCCAGCTCTGCAGCGGGGGCCACCGGGGAGCTGTTTTTT.

Here the CDR3 DNA reads TGCGCCAGCAGCTTGGGCGGCCGGGCAAGTAATTCACCCCTCCACTTT. It specifies CASSLGGRASNSPLHF. This chain connects TRBV5-1 to TRBJ1-6; D is uncertain. The ends were cut back, 0 bases at V and 6 bases at J, with 13 bases in the middle. Germline lookup yields CDR1 SGHRS and CDR2 YFSETQ. CDR3 size: 16 residues. Supplemented by reference TRBV5-1 and TRBJ1-6, the full variable domain reads KAGVTQTPRYLIKTRGQQVTLSCSPISGHRSVSWYQQTPGQGLQFLFEYFSETQRNKGNFPGRFSGRQFSNSRSEMNVSTLELGDSALYLCASSLGGRASNSPLHFGNGTRLTVT.

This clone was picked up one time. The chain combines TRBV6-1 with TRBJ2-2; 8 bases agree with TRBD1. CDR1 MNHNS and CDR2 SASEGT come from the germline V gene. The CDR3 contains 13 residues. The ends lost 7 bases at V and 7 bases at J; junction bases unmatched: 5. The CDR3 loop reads CASIRDRIGELFF. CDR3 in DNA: TGTGCCAGCATCAGGGACAGGATCGGGGAGCTGTTTTTT.

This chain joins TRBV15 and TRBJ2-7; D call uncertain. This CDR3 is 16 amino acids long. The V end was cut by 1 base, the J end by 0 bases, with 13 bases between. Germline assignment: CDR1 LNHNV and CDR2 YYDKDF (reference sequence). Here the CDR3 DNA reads TGTGCCACCAGCAGAGGATGGCTGTCCAGCTCCTACGAGCAGTACTTC. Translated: CATSRGWLSSSYEQYF.

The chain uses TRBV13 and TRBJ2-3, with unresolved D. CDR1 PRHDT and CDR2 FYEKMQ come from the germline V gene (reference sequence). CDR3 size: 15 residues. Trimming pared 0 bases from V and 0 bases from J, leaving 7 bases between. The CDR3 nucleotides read TGTGCCAGCAGCTTAGGTTCCGCGAGCACAGATACGCAGTATTTT. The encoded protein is CASSLGSASTDTQYF.

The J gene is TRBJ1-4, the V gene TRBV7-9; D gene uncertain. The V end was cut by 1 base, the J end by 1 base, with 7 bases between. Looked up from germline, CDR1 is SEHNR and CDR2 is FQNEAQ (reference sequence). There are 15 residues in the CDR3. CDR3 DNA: TGTGCCAGCAGCTTAGACCCTTTAACTAATGAAAAACTGTTTTTT. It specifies CASSLDPLTNEKLFF.

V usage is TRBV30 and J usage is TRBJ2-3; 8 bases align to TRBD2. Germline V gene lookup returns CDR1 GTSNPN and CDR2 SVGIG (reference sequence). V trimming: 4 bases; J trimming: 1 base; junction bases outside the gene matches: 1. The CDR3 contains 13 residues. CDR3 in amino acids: CAWIGGGTDTQYF. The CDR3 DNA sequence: TGTGCCTGGATCGGGGGGGGCACAGATACGCAGTATTTT.